The 8 T cell receptor beta chains below come from one sample, sequenced in a study of blood T cell repertoires in COVID-19. Sequencing used immunoSEQ multiplex PCR; TCRdb keeps in-frame clones, though not all of them. The data contain around 46,000 clones, roughly four fifths of them seen just once; the ten biggest clones take up roughly 7%. Sequencing was carried out using peripheral blood. These receptors were collected from a man aged 35 to 55 with acute or convalescent COVID-19.

The V and J genes are TRBV5-6 and TRBJ1-2, with 9 nucleotides matching TRBD1. Trimming at V came to 0 bases and at J to 0 bases, leaving 6 bases not matched to a gene. The germline gives CDR1 SGHDT, CDR2 YYEEEE. CDR3 length equals 17 residues. CDR3 DNA sequence: TGTGCCAGCAGCTTGGGGACAGGGGATTCAGCTAACTATGGCTACACCTTC. Protein product: CASSLGTGDSANYGYTF.

There are a few counts of this clone. The chain is built from TRBV2 and TRBJ1-5; no firm D call. The CDR3 covers 16 residues. Per germline, CDR1 SNHLY and CDR2 FYNNEI. V was pared by 0 bases and J by 2 bases, with 11 bases between. CDR3 sequence (DNA): TGTGCCAGCAGTGAAGCGCTTCACGGGGGCAATCAGCCCCAGCATTTT. This encodes CASSEALHGGNQPQHF.

This clone is classed as medium-sized. The chain links TRBV19 to TRBJ1-6; no reliable D call. The V end was cut by 10 bases, the J end by 6 bases, with 13 bases between. Germline V gene lookup returns CDR1 LNHDA and CDR2 SQIVND (reference sequence). The CDR3 is 13 amino acids. CDR3 region: CATHRHANSPLHF. For the CDR3, the DNA is TGTGCCACCCACCGACACGCTAATTCACCCCTCCACTTT.

The gene calls are TRBV7-3 and TRBJ2-3; D gene unclear. The CDR3 has 14 amino acids. CDR1 SGHTA and CDR2 FQGTGA come from the germline V gene. V was pared by 4 bases and J by 2 bases, with 10 bases between. The CDR3 loop reads CASSSYSSTDTQYF. Written as DNA, the CDR3 is TGTGCCAGCAGCTCGTACTCCTCCACAGATACGCAGTATTTT. Full variable domain (remainder filled in from reference TRBV7-3 and TRBJ2-3): GAGVSQTPSNKVTEKGKYVELRCDPISGHTALYWYRQSLGQGPEFLIYFQGTGAADDSGLPNDRFFAVRPEGSVSTLKIQRTERGDSAVYLCASSSYSSTDTQYFGPGTRLTVL.

This clone was counted between two and nine times. The V and J genes are TRBV19 and TRBJ1-4; no clear D. The CDR3 loop spans 17 amino acids. V gave up 1 base and J gave up 3 bases, with 15 bases separating them. Germline V lookup: CDR1 LNHDA, CDR2 SQIVND (reference sequence). In DNA form, the CDR3 reads TGTGCCAGTAGTATAGCAGGATTGGGTTTGGCTAATGAAAAACTGTTTTTT. Protein product: CASSIAGLGLANEKLFF.

This chain connects TRBV5-4 to TRBJ2-2; D is unclear. Germline-derived CDR1 and CDR2 are SGHNT and YYREEE (reference sequence). V was trimmed by 6 bases and J by 6 bases, leaving 15 bases between them. This CDR3 is 14 amino acids long. The CDR3 bases are TGTGCCAGCACCATGAACCTAAGAGCCGGGGAGCTGTTTTTT. Translating gives CASTMNLRAGELFF.

This chain's CDR3 is CASSKIGTSGGQETQYF. Written as DNA, the CDR3 is TGTGCCAGCAGCAAGATAGGGACTAGCGGGGGCCAAGAGACCCAGTACTTC. The V gene is TRBV7-2, the J gene TRBJ2-5; 14 nucleotides match TRBD2. Germline trimming cut 5 bases from V and 1 base from J; bases unmatched to any gene: 6. CDR3 length: 17 residues. Germline V lookup: CDR1 SGHTA, CDR2 FQGNSA.

This chain links TRBV7-2 with TRBJ2-2; no firm D call. The CDR3 has 14 amino acids. Germline lookup yields CDR1 SGHTA and CDR2 FQGNSA. V dropped 7 bases and J dropped 0 bases, with 9 bases sitting between them. DNA for the CDR3: TGTGCCAGCAACCCCACACCGAACACCGGGGAGCTGTTTTTT. It yields the protein CASNPTPNTGELFF.